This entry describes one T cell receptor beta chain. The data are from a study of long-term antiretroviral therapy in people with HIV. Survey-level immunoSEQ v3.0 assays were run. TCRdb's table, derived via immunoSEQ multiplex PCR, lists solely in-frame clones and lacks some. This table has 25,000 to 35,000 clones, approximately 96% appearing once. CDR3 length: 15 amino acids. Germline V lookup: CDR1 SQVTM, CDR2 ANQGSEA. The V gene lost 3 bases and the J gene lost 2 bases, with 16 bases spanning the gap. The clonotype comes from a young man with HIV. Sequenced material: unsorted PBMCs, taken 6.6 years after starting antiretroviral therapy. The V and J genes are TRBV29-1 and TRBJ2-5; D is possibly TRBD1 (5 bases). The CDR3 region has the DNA TGCAGCGTTGAGGGGTTGGACACATTACAAGAGACCCAGTACTTC. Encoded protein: CSVEGLDTLQETQYF. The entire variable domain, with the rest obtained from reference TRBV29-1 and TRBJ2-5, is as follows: SAVISQKPSRDICQRGTSLTIQCQVDSQVTMMFWYRQQPGQSLTLIATANQGSEATYESGFVIDKFPISRPNLTFSTLTVSNMSPEDSSIYLCSVEGLDTLQETQYFGPGTRLLVL.